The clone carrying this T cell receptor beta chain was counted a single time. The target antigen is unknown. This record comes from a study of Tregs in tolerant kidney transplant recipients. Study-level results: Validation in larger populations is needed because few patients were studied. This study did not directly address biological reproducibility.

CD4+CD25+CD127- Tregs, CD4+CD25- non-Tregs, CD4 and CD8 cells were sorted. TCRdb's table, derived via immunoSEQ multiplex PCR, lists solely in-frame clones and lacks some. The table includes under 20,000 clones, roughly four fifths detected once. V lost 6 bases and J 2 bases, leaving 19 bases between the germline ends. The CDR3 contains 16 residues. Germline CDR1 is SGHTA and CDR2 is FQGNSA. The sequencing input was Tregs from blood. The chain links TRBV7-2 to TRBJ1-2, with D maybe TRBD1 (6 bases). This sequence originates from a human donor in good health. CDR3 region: CASSPTPGHTNYGYTF. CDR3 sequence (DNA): TGTGCCAGCAGTCCAACTCCGGGACACACAAACTATGGCTACACCTTC.